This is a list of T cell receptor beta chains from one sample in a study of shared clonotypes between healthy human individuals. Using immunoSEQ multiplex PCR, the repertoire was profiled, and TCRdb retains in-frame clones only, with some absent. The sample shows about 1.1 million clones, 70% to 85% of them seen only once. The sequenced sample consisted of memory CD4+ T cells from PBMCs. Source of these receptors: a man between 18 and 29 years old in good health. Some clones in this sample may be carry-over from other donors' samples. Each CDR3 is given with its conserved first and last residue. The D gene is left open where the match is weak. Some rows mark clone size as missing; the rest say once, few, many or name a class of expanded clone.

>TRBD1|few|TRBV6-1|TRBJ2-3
CASSAPPGQGSTDTQYF
TGTGCCAGCAGTGCGCCCCCCGGACAGGGTAGCACAGATACGCAGTATTTT
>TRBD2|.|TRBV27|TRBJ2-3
CASSLRTSGRKDTQYF
TGTGCCAGCAGTTTGAGGACTAGCGGGAGAAAAGATACGCAGTATTTT
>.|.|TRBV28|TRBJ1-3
CASSLIVIGRASGNTIYF
TGTGCCAGCAGTTTAATCGTCATCGGTAGGGCCTCTGGAAACACCATATATTTT
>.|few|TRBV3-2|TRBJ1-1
CASSYRGFF
TGTGCCAGCAGCTACAGGGGTTTCTTT
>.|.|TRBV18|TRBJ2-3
CASSPTGWADTQYF
TGTGCCAGCTCACCAACCGGGTGGGCGGATACGCAGTATTTT
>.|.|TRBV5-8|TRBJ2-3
CASSLEGAMSTDTQYF
TGTGCCAGCAGCTTGGAAGGGGCTATGAGCACAGATACGCAGTATTTT
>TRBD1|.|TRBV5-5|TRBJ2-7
CASSFRGGASSEQYF
TGTGCCAGCAGCTTTAGAGGGGGCGCTTCAAGCGAGCAGTACTTC
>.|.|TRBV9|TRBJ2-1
CASSVATTYNEQFF
TGTGCCAGCAGCGTAGCTACGACTTACAATGAGCAGTTCTTC
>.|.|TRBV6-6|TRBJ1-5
CASSYPPGSGQPQHF
TGTGCCAGCAGTTACCCCCCCGGGTCGGGTCAGCCCCAGCATTTT
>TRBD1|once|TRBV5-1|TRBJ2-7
CASSVSQGAGEQYF
TGCGCCAGCAGCGTATCGCAGGGGGCGGGAGAGCAGTACTTC
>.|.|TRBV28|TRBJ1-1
CASSHRVGTEAFF
TGTGCCAGCAGCCACAGGGTAGGCACTGAAGCTTTCTTT
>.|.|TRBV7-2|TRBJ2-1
CASSSHRQRNEQFF
TGTGCCAGCAGCTCCCACCGACAGAGGAATGAGCAGTTCTTC
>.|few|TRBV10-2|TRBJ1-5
CASSESGRNQPQHF
TGCGCCAGCAGTGAGTCAGGGAGAAATCAGCCCCAGCATTTT
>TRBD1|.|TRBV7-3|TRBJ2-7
CASSPDRDHEQYF
TGTGCCAGCAGCCCGGACAGGGATCACGAGCAGTACTTC
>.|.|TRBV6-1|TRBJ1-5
CASRENQPQHF
TGTGCCAGCAGGGAGAATCAGCCCCAGCATTTT
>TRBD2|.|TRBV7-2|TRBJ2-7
CASSFTSGPSYEQYF
TGTGCCAGCAGCTTTACTAGCGGTCCTTCCTACGAGCAGTACTTC
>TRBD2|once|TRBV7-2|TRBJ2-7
CASSSKRTSGIQEQYF
TGTGCCAGCAGCTCAAAACGGACTAGCGGGATCCAAGAGCAGTACTTC
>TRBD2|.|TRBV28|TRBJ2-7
CASRNGLAEYEQYF
TGTGCCAGCAGAAACGGACTAGCGGAGTACGAGCAGTACTTC
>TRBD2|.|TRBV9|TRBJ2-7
CASSVASTSGIYEQYF
TGTGCCAGCAGCGTAGCGTCGACTAGCGGGATCTACGAGCAGTACTTC
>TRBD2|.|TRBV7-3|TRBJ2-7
CASRLQSGRAYEQYF
TGTGCCAGCAGACTACAGAGCGGGAGGGCTTACGAGCAGTACTTC
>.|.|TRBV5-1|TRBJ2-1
CASSGGGTLEQFF
TGCGCCAGCAGCGGGGGTGGGACTCTGGAGCAGTTCTTC
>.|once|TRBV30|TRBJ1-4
CAWMTNEKLFF
TGTGCCTGGATGACTAATGAAAAACTGTTTTTT
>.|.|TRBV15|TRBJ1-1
CATSRDFTEAFF
TGTGCCACCAGCAGAGATTTCACTGAAGCTTTCTTT
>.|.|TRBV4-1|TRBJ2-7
CASSLSTDGRVQYF
TGCGCCAGCAGCCTTAGTACGGATGGTCGAGTGCAGTACTTC
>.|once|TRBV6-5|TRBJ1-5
CASSYSYGQPQHF
TGTGCCAGCAGTTACAGCTATGGTCAGCCCCAGCATTTT
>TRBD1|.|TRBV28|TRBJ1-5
CASRGTGVQPQHF
TGTGCCAGCAGGGGGACAGGGGTCCAGCCCCAGCATTTT
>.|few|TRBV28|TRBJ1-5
CASRRGERSNQPQHF
TGTGCCAGCCGACGGGGGGAAAGGAGCAATCAGCCCCAGCATTTT